These T cell receptor beta chains were read from a single sample in a study of blood T cell repertoires in COVID-19. Sequenced by immunoSEQ multiplex PCR; TCRdb stores in-frame clones only, minus some. The table includes fewer than 200,000 clones, about 88% detected once. The sequenced material came from peripheral blood. These receptors all stem from a man in his sixties with acute or convalescent COVID-19. The CDR3 runs from the conserved cysteine through the conserved F or W. D genes are given only for firm matches. Clone sizes are given selectively: once, few, many, or a class where the clone is expanded.

j_call: TRBJ2-3
cdr3_length: 15
v_call: TRBV19
d_call: TRBD2
clone_size: once
cdr3_aa: CASSILAGGTDTQYF
cdr3_nt: TGTGCCAGTAGTATCCTAGCGGGAGGTACAGATACGCAGTATTTT

j_call: TRBJ2-5
cdr3_length: 14
v_call: TRBV18
d_call: TRBD1
clone_size: NA
cdr3_aa: CASSPRTGGETQYF
cdr3_nt: TGTGCCAGCTCACCCCGGACAGGGGGAGAGACCCAGTACTTC

j_call: TRBJ2-7
cdr3_length: 16
v_call: TRBV18
d_call: TRBD2
clone_size: NA
cdr3_aa: CASSPNSGTSGSEQYF
cdr3_nt: TGTGCCAGCTCACCTAATTCCGGGACTAGCGGGAGCGAGCAGTACTTC

j_call: TRBJ2-5
cdr3_length: 15
v_call: TRBV7-2
d_call: TRBD2
clone_size: NA
cdr3_aa: CASSLDAGGQETQYF
cdr3_nt: TGTGCCAGCAGCTTAGACGCGGGGGGCCAAGAGACCCAGTACTTC

j_call: TRBJ2-3
cdr3_length: 17
v_call: TRBV7-8
d_call: NA
clone_size: NA
cdr3_aa: CASSGTGGGPSTDTQYF
cdr3_nt: TGTGCCAGCAGTGGGACCGGCGGGGGCCCTAGCACAGATACGCAGTATTTT

j_call: TRBJ2-3
cdr3_length: 15
v_call: TRBV5-8
d_call: NA
clone_size: NA
cdr3_aa: CASSPGHLSTDTQYF
cdr3_nt: TGTGCCAGCAGCCCGGGACACCTTAGCACAGATACGCAGTATTTT

j_call: TRBJ2-3
cdr3_length: 14
v_call: TRBV2
d_call: TRBD1
clone_size: once
cdr3_aa: CASMRGRSTDTQYF
cdr3_nt: TGTGCCAGCATGAGGGGGCGGAGCACAGATACGCAGTATTTT

j_call: TRBJ1-1
cdr3_length: 15
v_call: TRBV11-2
d_call: NA
clone_size: NA
cdr3_aa: CASSPEQGLNTEAFF
cdr3_nt: TGTGCCAGCAGCCCCGAGCAGGGATTGAACACTGAAGCTTTCTTT

j_call: TRBJ1-2
cdr3_length: 13
v_call: TRBV5-4
d_call: NA
clone_size: NA
cdr3_aa: CASSLEGNYGYTF
cdr3_nt: TGTGCCAGCAGCTTGGAGGGGAACTATGGCTACACCTTC

j_call: TRBJ2-2
cdr3_length: 16
v_call: TRBV6-4
d_call: NA
clone_size: NA
cdr3_aa: CASSLSPTGNTGELFF
cdr3_nt: TGTGCCAGCAGTCTCTCCCCGACAGGGAACACCGGGGAGCTGTTTTTT

j_call: TRBJ1-4
cdr3_length: 14
v_call: TRBV5-4
d_call: NA
clone_size: NA
cdr3_aa: CASSLGTGFEKLFF
cdr3_nt: TGTGCCAGCAGCTTGGGCACAGGGTTTGAAAAACTGTTTTTT

j_call: TRBJ2-1
cdr3_length: 16
v_call: TRBV7-9
d_call: TRBD1
clone_size: NA
cdr3_aa: CASSFFGRGRVNEQFF
cdr3_nt: TGTGCCAGCAGCTTTTTCGGCAGGGGGCGCGTCAATGAGCAGTTCTTC

j_call: TRBJ1-2
cdr3_length: 11
v_call: TRBV7-9
d_call: NA
clone_size: NA
cdr3_aa: CASRADYGYTF
cdr3_nt: TGTGCCAGCAGAGCCGACTATGGCTACACCTTC

j_call: TRBJ2-1
cdr3_length: 14
v_call: TRBV10-1
d_call: NA
clone_size: NA
cdr3_aa: CASSVGLIYNEQFF
cdr3_nt: TGCGCCAGCAGCGTGGGACTTATTTACAATGAGCAGTTCTTC